The sequence of this T cell receptor beta chain was determined in a study of technical replicates of blood from a few donors. Assay used: immunoSEQ multiplex PCR; TCRdb lists only in-frame clones, some missing. The table has roughly 65,000 clones, 88% seen once. Germline CDR1 is SNHLY and CDR2 is FYNNEI. Trimming removed 0 bases from V and 7 bases from J, with 6 bases in between. This CDR3 is built from 13 residues. Sequencing was done on a sample of PBMCs. The chain carries TRBV2 and TRBJ1-4, with D unclear. This receptor was obtained from a human donor in good health. Some clones in this sample may be carry-over from other donors' samples. The DNA for the CDR3 is TGTGCCAGCAGTGAAGCTCCAGGTGAAAAACTGTTTTTT. It encodes CASSEAPGEKLFF.